This is a list of T cell receptor beta chains from one sample in a study of beta chain features in type 1 diabetes. Method: immunoSEQ multiplex PCR; TCRdb's copy keeps in-frame clones and lacks some. This sample has 250,000 to 400,000 clones, with around 13% found just once. The specimen was central memory CD4+ T cells from blood. These receptors were obtained from a man aged 30-40 years in good health. Each CDR3 is given with its conserved first and last residue. Each record gives: D gene, J gene, V gene, clone size, CDR3 protein, CDR3 DNA. The D gene is left open where the match is weak. Clone size appears in some rows only: once, few, many, or a class for an expanded clone.

D: .
J: TRBJ2-1
V: TRBV6-1
size: few
CDR3: CASSYRNEQFF
DNA: TGTGCCAGCAGTTACCGGAATGAGCAGTTCTTC

D: TRBD1
J: TRBJ1-5
V: TRBV19
size: few
CDR3: CASRGSLNQPQHF
DNA: TGTGCCAGCAGGGGGAGCCTTAATCAGCCCCAGCATTTT

D: .
J: TRBJ1-2
V: TRBV30
size: .
CDR3: CAWSGGLGGYTF
DNA: TGTGCCTGGAGCGGGGGGCTGGGCGGCTACACCTTC

D: .
J: TRBJ2-1
V: TRBV28
size: .
CDR3: CATKTPRGRGNEQFF
DNA: TGTGCCACCAAGACCCCCCGAGGCCGTGGGAATGAGCAGTTCTTC

D: .
J: TRBJ1-5
V: TRBV4-1
size: .
CDR3: CASSQAQDQPQHF
DNA: TGCGCCAGCAGCCAGGCTCAAGACCAGCCCCAGCATTTT

D: .
J: TRBJ2-1
V: TRBV6-6
size: .
CDR3: CASTTSSAPYNEQFF
DNA: TGTGCCAGCACCACTTCCTCAGCCCCTTACAATGAGCAGTTCTTC

D: TRBD1
J: TRBJ2-1
V: TRBV5-6
size: few
CDR3: CASSLDWRTGVYNEQFF
DNA: TGTGCCAGCAGCTTGGATTGGCGGACAGGGGTGTACAATGAGCAGTTCTTC

D: .
J: TRBJ2-7
V: TRBV6-5
size: .
CDR3: CASTPSSYEQYF
DNA: TGTGCCAGCACCCCTAGCTCCTACGAGCAGTACTTC

D: .
J: TRBJ2-5
V: TRBV19
size: few
CDR3: CASSSAETQYF
DNA: TGTGCCAGTAGTTCCGCGGAGACCCAGTACTTC

D: .
J: TRBJ2-2
V: TRBV19
size: few
CDR3: CASNRKGSLAGELFF
DNA: TGTGCCAGTAATAGGAAGGGGTCGCTTGCCGGGGAGCTGTTTTTT

D: .
J: TRBJ2-5
V: TRBV10-3
size: .
CDR3: CASDLVGTQYF
DNA: TGTGCCAGCGACCTTGTCGGGACCCAGTACTTC

D: .
J: TRBJ1-6
V: TRBV6-5
size: few
CDR3: CASGEPGGTSPLHF
DNA: TGTGCCAGCGGGGAACCCGGCGGGACTTCACCCCTCCACTTT

D: TRBD1
J: TRBJ1-1
V: TRBV5-1
size: .
CDR3: CASSLAGQGEEAFF
DNA: TGCGCCAGCAGCTTGGCGGGACAGGGGGAGGAGGCTTTCTTT

D: .
J: TRBJ2-3
V: TRBV11-3
size: few
CDR3: CASSRGELKTDTQYF
DNA: TGTGCCAGCAGCCGAGGAGAGTTGAAGACAGATACGCAGTATTTT

D: .
J: TRBJ1-4
V: TRBV11-2
size: few
CDR3: CASSLAGPGEKLFF
DNA: TGTGCCAGCAGCTTAGCAGGGCCCGGGGAAAAACTGTTTTTT

D: .
J: TRBJ2-1
V: TRBV2
size: .
CDR3: CASTGLSYNEQFF
DNA: TGTGCCAGCACCGGACTCAGCTACAATGAGCAGTTCTTC

D: TRBD2
J: TRBJ2-1
V: TRBV19
size: .
CDR3: CASSIWQGGLDGEQFF
DNA: TGTGCCAGTAGTATTTGGCAGGGAGGGCTTGATGGGGAGCAGTTCTTC

D: .
J: TRBJ1-4
V: TRBV19
size: .
CDR3: CASSPRLGGDEKLFF
DNA: TGTGCCAGTAGTCCCCGCCTCGGAGGAGACGAAAAACTGTTTTTT

D: .
J: TRBJ1-5
V: TRBV19
size: few
CDR3: CASNRQKAEPNQPQHF
DNA: TGTGCCAGTAATCGGCAAAAGGCGGAGCCCAATCAGCCCCAGCATTTT

D: TRBD1
J: TRBJ1-5
V: TRBV2
size: few
CDR3: CASTGGANQPQHF
DNA: TGTGCCAGCACAGGGGGAGCGAATCAGCCCCAGCATTTT

D: TRBD1
J: TRBJ1-2
V: TRBV6-5
size: .
CDR3: CASRTRQGGNGYTF
DNA: TGTGCCAGCAGAACTCGACAGGGTGGGAATGGCTACACCTTC

D: .
J: TRBJ2-4
V: TRBV6-6
size: few
CDR3: CASSRGGGRGIHIQYF
DNA: TGTGCCAGCAGCCGAGGGGGTGGGCGCGGAATACACATTCAGTACTTC

D: TRBD1
J: TRBJ2-1
V: TRBV27
size: few
CDR3: CASSPSPAGQGAPSSYNEQFF
DNA: TGTGCCAGCAGTCCCAGCCCCGCGGGACAGGGGGCTCCAAGCTCCTACAATGAGCAGTTCTTC

D: .
J: TRBJ2-2
V: TRBV25-1
size: few
CDR3: CASKDRLDTGELFF
DNA: TGTGCCAGCAAAGACAGGTTGGACACCGGGGAGCTGTTTTTT

D: .
J: TRBJ2-1
V: TRBV19
size: few
CDR3: CASSVTSRSPSYNEQFF
DNA: TGTGCCAGTAGTGTCACTAGCCGTTCGCCCTCCTACAATGAGCAGTTCTTC

D: .
J: TRBJ2-1
V: TRBV12-5
size: many
CDR3: CASGLIPQGGDEQFF
DNA: TGTGCTAGTGGTTTGATCCCCCAGGGTGGCGATGAGCAGTTCTTC

D: .
J: TRBJ2-7
V: TRBV5-1
size: .
CDR3: CASSLGDETYEQYF
DNA: TGCGCCAGCAGCTTAGGCGACGAGACCTACGAGCAGTACTTC

D: .
J: TRBJ1-1
V: TRBV11-2
size: .
CDR3: CASSLQNTEAFF
DNA: TGTGCCAGCAGCTTACAGAACACTGAAGCTTTCTTT

D: TRBD1
J: TRBJ1-4
V: TRBV19
size: .
CDR3: CASTRQGAEKLFF
DNA: TGTGCCAGTACGCGACAGGGCGCTGAAAAACTGTTTTTT

D: .
J: TRBJ1-6
V: TRBV30
size: few
CDR3: CALHGSGNSPLHF
DNA: TGTGCCTTGCACGGAAGCGGCAATTCACCCCTCCACTTT

D: .
J: TRBJ1-1
V: TRBV5-5
size: .
CDR3: CASSPLLRGGNTEAFF
DNA: TGTGCCAGCAGCCCCCTCCTCCGGGGGGGGAACACTGAAGCTTTCTTT

D: .
J: TRBJ1-1
V: TRBV9
size: few
CDR3: CASSVDPSIRGGTEAFF
DNA: TGTGCCAGCAGCGTAGATCCCAGTATCAGGGGAGGGACTGAAGCTTTCTTT

D: .
J: TRBJ1-2
V: TRBV5-6
size: .
CDR3: CASSPLLGNYGYTF
DNA: TGTGCCAGCAGCCCCCTCCTGGGGAACTATGGCTACACCTTC

D: .
J: TRBJ2-2
V: TRBV4-3
size: .
CDR3: CASSQQGTRAGTGELFF
DNA: TGCGCCAGCAGCCAACAAGGAACCCGGGCGGGCACCGGGGAGCTGTTTTTT

D: .
J: TRBJ1-2
V: TRBV25-1
size: .
CDR3: CASSEGISHGYTF
DNA: TGTGCCAGCAGTGAAGGGATAAGTCATGGCTACACCTTC

D: .
J: TRBJ2-5
V: TRBV5-1
size: few
CDR3: CASSLGSRQETQYF
DNA: TGCGCCAGCAGCTTGGGGTCCCGCCAAGAGACCCAGTACTTC